Listed here is a single T cell receptor beta chain. Germline CDR1 and CDR2: LNHNV and YYDKDF (reference sequence). The CDR3 sequence is 14 residues long. V was shortened by 4 bases and J by 1 base, with 10 bases between the two germline ends. Enrollment of patients from Seattle took place during active infection, with longitudinal follow-up. The record originates from a study of blood T cell repertoires in COVID-19. Study-wide context: The cDNA or gDNA used as material had been derived from T cells, B-cell-depleted T cells, or PBMCs.

Per the study methods: Amplification from reference gene primers served as the basis for estimated nucleated cell counts. Repertoires were generated with immunoSEQ multiplex PCR, while TCRdb's copy carries only in-frame clones and drops some. V and J calls and clone size are copied from that table; D and trimming were computed from the DNA. The sample has about 230,000 clones; 81% are singletons. The sequenced sample was peripheral blood. This chain joins TRBV15 and TRBJ1-2; tentative D call: TRBD1 (6 bases). This TCR was sampled from a woman older than 75 with COVID-19, enrolled during active disease. CDR3 region: CATSNKDSNYGYTF. The CDR3 nucleotides are TGTGCCACCAGCAACAAGGACAGTAACTATGGCTACACCTTC.